This T cell receptor (beta chain) is from a study of blood T cells in healthy people across ages. Every sample had a minimum of 6.5 million PBMCs isolated. Trimming removed 0 bases at V and 2 bases at J, with 8 bases between. Germline V gives CDR1 SGHVS, CDR2 FQNEAQ. The CDR3 extends over 14 amino acids. It was with a sample-barcoded 5' primer and a J-beta primer mix that a second PCR of about 6 to 12 cycles was run. TCRdb analysed the 5' RACE reads with MiXCR anew, one entry per CDR3 protein. Seen here are some 920,000 distinct CDR3 sequences, roughly half observed once, and the top ten hold about 22%. Concerning this clonotype itself: Its antigen remains unidentified.

The study's findings and limits: Estimates drawn from one million T cells were deemed to understate diversity. The CMV status of each donor remained undetermined, and this could have confounded shifts in expanded clonotypes.

The source of this sequence is an older woman in good health. Sequenced input: blood. This rearrangement joins TRBV7-8 to TRBJ2-7, with unresolved D. The CDR3 sequence: CASSLAETTYEQYF. The CDR3 region has the DNA TGTGCCAGCAGCTTAGCGGAGACGACCTACGAGCAGTACTTC.